This T cell receptor beta chain was found in a study of OX40 agonist ivuxolimab in advanced cancers. Study details: The dose of intravenous ivuxolimab that patients received every 2 weeks ranged from 0.01 to 10 mg/kg. Overall study results and limits: Some patients without response likewise showed low normalized clonal expansion.

CDR1 MNHNS and CDR2 SASEGT come from the germline V gene. The CDR3 length is 14 residues. Trimming cost V 2 bases and J 6 bases, with 13 bases left between them. TCRdb's table, derived via immunoSEQ multiplex PCR, lists solely in-frame clones and lacks some. The table lists tens of thousands of clones, approximately 80% of them singletons. In the case of this clone: Its target is unknown.

This sample comprised CD4+ or CD8+ T cells sorted from blood, obtained in a trial of the OX40 agonist ivuxolimab. The TCR originated in an adult with an advanced solid tumor such as melanoma, head and neck, liver or kidney cancer. The chain joins TRBV6-1 to TRBJ1-1, with D possibly being TRBD1 (5 bases). Here the CDR3 DNA reads TGTGCCAGCAGTGAATACGGGGCCGACGCTGAAGCTTTCTTT. This gives the protein CASSEYGADAEAFF.